Following are 17 T cell receptor delta chains from one sample sequenced in a study of Vδ1+ human thymocytes. General study results and limits: Thymic TRG and TRD repertoires appeared highly polyclonal, with Gaussian CDR3 length distributions.

Extracted RNA was reverse transcribed into cDNA. Multiplex PCR used pooled V-gene forward primers and a constant-region reverse primer to amplify CDR3s. TCRdb called clones from the multiplex PCR reads again using CATT. The sample has around 60,000 delta-chain clones; around 16% are singletons. Antigens for these TCRs are unknown. The specimen was Vdelta1+ gamma-delta thymocytes from the thymus. This sample's subset: FACS-sorted CD3+ TCRalphabeta- TCRVdelta1+ TCRVdelta2- thymocytes. These receptors were obtained from a girl less than two years old who had congenital heart surgery.

At least ten counts were recorded for this clone. This chain connects TRDV2 to TRDJ1, with TRDD3 identical over 9 bases. Germline CDR1 is GEAIGNYY and CDR2 is EKD. After removal of 1 base from V and 0 bases from J, the junction contained 8 bases not matched to a gene. The CDR3 sequence is 17 residues long. This CDR3 is CACDTELGDTYTDKLIF. CDR3 coding DNA: TGTGCCTGTGACACGGAACTGGGGGACACGTACACCGATAAACTCATCTTT.

This clone was counted between two and nine times. The chain carries TRDV1 and TRDJ1; TRDD3 matches at 9 bases. Trimming cost V 0 bases and J 0 bases; bases outside gene matches: 23. Germline assignment: CDR1 TSWWSYY and CDR2 QGS. This CDR3 has 23 residues. The CDR3 loop is CALGELVSRDGGIQPPYTDKLIF. CDR3 coding DNA: TGTGCTCTTGGGGAACTGGTCTCCAGGGACGGGGGGATACAGCCACCCTACACCGATAAACTCATCTTT.

The V and J genes are TRDV1 and TRDJ1; 9 bases map to TRDD3. CDR3 length equals 19 residues. Germline CDR1 reads TSWWSYY; CDR2 reads QGS. The V segment lost 5 bases and the J segment 2 bases; nucleotides outside the gene matches: 18. The CDR3 is CALGTIGGDTRWETDKLIF. In DNA form, the CDR3 reads TGTGCTCTTGGGACCATTGGGGGGGATACCCGGTGGGAGACCGATAAACTCATCTTT.

The chain links TRDV1 to TRDJ2; D may correspond to TRDD2 or TRDD3 (6 bases each). CDR1 and CDR2 from the germline V gene are TSWWSYY and QGS. The CDR3 is made up of 25 amino acids. Deletions cut 4 bases from V and 9 bases from J, with 48 bases between. The CDR3 DNA reads TGTGCTCTTGGGGCCCGGGGATTTCCTAATGTTGGAGGATCCCGTTCGCTGTCAGTCGGTTCACAACTCTTCTTT. It yields the protein CALGARGFPNVGGSRSLSVGSQLFF.

This clone turned up a few times. The V call is TRDV1, the J call TRDJ1; D is undetermined. The germline V gene has CDR1 TSWWSYY and CDR2 QGS. The CDR3 is made up of 14 amino acids. The V gene lost 2 bases and the J gene lost 4 bases, with 11 bases spanning the gap. The CDR3 DNA reads as TGTGCTCTTGGGGAATTTTCCCCGGTCGATAAACTCATCTTT. This codes for CALGEFSPVDKLIF.

This clone was recorded a few times. V usage is TRDV1 and J usage is TRDJ1, with 7 bases lining up with TRDD3. The CDR3 is 19 residues long. Germline V CDR1 and CDR2: TSWWSYY, QGS. J was trimmed by 0 bases and V by 1 base; bases with no gene match: 14. The CDR3 sequence is CALGEPPSWGWGDTDKLIF. The CDR3 coding sequence is TGTGCTCTTGGGGAACCGCCCTCCTGGGGGTGGGGGGACACCGATAAACTCATCTTT.

By sample fraction, this clone is medium-sized. The V and J genes are TRDV2 and TRDJ1, with 10 bases fitting TRDD3. Per the germline V gene, CDR1 is GEAIGNYY and CDR2 is EKD. V was pared by 1 base and J by 0 bases, with 13 bases of the junction left unmatched. The CDR3 consists of 19 residues. Here the CDR3 DNA reads TGTGCCTGTGACACGGTTGGCTACAGTACTGGGGGATACACCGATAAACTCATCTTT. Amino acid sequence: CACDTVGYSTGGYTDKLIF.

This clone was seen only a few times. The chain combines TRDV1 with TRDJ2; D not resolved. The CDR3 sequence is 16 residues long. CDR1 and CDR2 from the germline V gene are TSWWSYY and QGS. Trimming cost V 3 bases and J 4 bases, with 15 bases left between them. CDR3 residues: CALGDSFGGATAQLFF. The CDR3 region has the DNA TGTGCTCTTGGGGACAGCTTCGGAGGGGCGACAGCACAACTCTTCTTT.

Only a few counts were recorded for this clone. The chain links TRDV1 to TRDJ1; D might be TRDD3 (5 bases). Trimming cost V 2 bases and J 0 bases, with 28 bases left between them. Per germline, CDR1 TSWWSYY and CDR2 QGS. The CDR3 has 21 residues. The CDR3 reads CALGEFKGWGDPRPYTDKLIF. The CDR3 DNA reads as TGTGCTCTTGGGGAATTTAAAGGTTGGGGCGACCCCCGACCGTACACCGATAAACTCATCTTT.

This clone showed up just a few times. This chain links TRDV1 with TRDJ1; possibly TRDD2 or TRDD3 for D (6 bases each). This CDR3 has 23 amino acids. CDR1 TSWWSYY and CDR2 QGS come from the germline V gene. V was cut by 0 bases and J by 1 base, with 33 bases left in between. The CDR3 DNA is TGTGCTCTTGGGGAACTTTGGGCGGGGAGGATCCTACGCTTCTGGGGCCTCACCGATAAACTCATCTTT. Protein product: CALGELWAGRILRFWGLTDKLIF.

This clone was found a few times. This chain connects TRDV1 to TRDJ1; 12 nucleotides align to TRDD3. Germline CDR1 and CDR2: TSWWSYY and QGS. Trimming cost V 1 base and J 0 bases; bases outside gene matches: 9. The CDR3 is 19 amino acids. The CDR3 coding sequence is TGTGCTCTTGGGGAACCTTCCTGTACTGGGGGATACAACACCGATAAACTCATCTTT. This codes for CALGEPSCTGGYNTDKLIF.

This clone was seen a handful of times. The chain links TRDV1 to TRDJ1; 8 bases map to TRDD3. Losses at the gene ends were 3 bases for V and 2 bases for J; bases not matched to a gene: 14. Per the germline V gene, CDR1 is TSWWSYY and CDR2 is QGS. The CDR3 covers 18 residues. CDR3 residues: CALGDHIWGTRGTDKLIF. In DNA, the CDR3 is TGTGCTCTTGGGGACCACATCTGGGGGACACGTGGGACCGATAAACTCATCTTT.

V gene TRDV1 combines with J gene TRDJ1; D gene uncertain. V lost 3 bases and J lost 0, with 14 bases in between. The germline gives CDR1 TSWWSYY, CDR2 QGS. The CDR3 loop spans 16 amino acids. CDR3 coding DNA: TGTGCTCTTGGGGATTCGGTCCGACAGAACACCGATAAACTCATCTTT. Protein sequence: CALGDSVRQNTDKLIF.

The chain employs TRDV1 and TRDJ1; TRDD3 agrees at 7 bases. Germline assignment: CDR1 TSWWSYY and CDR2 QGS. This CDR3 is 20 amino acids long. Trimming at V came to 0 bases and at J to 1 base, leaving 17 bases not matched to a gene. This CDR3 is CALGELGVKLTGEFTDKLIF. The DNA for the CDR3 is TGTGCTCTTGGGGAACTAGGGGTTAAGCTTACTGGGGAATTCACCGATAAACTCATCTTT.

This chain joins TRDV1 and TRDJ1, with a tentative D call TRDD2 (5 bases). Germline CDR1 TSWWSYY, CDR2 QGS. Trimming pared 5 bases from V and 4 bases from J, leaving 17 bases between. The CDR3 consists of 15 residues. This CDR3 reads CALGSTSRTGDKLIF. Written as DNA, the CDR3 is TGTGCTCTTGGGTCAACTTCCCGTACGGGCGATAAACTCATCTTT.

V usage is TRDV1 and J usage is TRDJ1, with 7 bases that match TRDD3. The V and J ends lost 9 bases and 9 bases, in that order; junction bases with no gene match: 31. The CDR3 contains 19 residues. Germline CDR1 TSWWSYY, CDR2 QGS. Written as DNA, the CDR3 is TGTGCTCTAGTGAGACCCGTGGCGTCTACGTGGTGGGGGACGAGAGAACTCATCTTT. Its translation: CALVRPVASTWWGTRELIF.

This clone was counted many times. The rearrangement links TRDV2 to TRDJ1, with TRDD3 as a possible D gene (5 bases). Looked up from germline, CDR1 is GEAIGNYY and CDR2 is EKD. This CDR3 comprises 16 residues. V was shortened by 5 bases and J by 0 bases, with 18 bases between the two germline ends. The CDR3 nucleotides read TGTGCCTGTGCCTGTACTTGGGGAGCCTACACCGATAAACTCATCTTT. Its protein product is CACACTWGAYTDKLIF.